These 4 T cell receptor beta chains were all obtained from the same sample, sequenced in a study of blood T cell repertoires in COVID-19. The method was immunoSEQ multiplex PCR; TCRdb's version includes in-frame clones alone and lacks a portion of them. The sample holds 43,000 or so clones, roughly 80% seen once. Material for sequencing was peripheral blood. These TCRs come from a man aged 55 to 70 with active COVID-19.

A single count supports this clone. This chain links TRBV3-1 (or the pseudogene TRBV3-2) with TRBJ2-3; 12 nucleotides agree with TRBD2. The germline V gene has CDR1 LGHDT and CDR2 YNNKEL (reference sequence). The CDR3 consists of 16 residues. The J segment lost 3 bases and the V segment lost 4 bases, leaving 5 bases of the junction unmatched. CDR3 region: CASSPLAGGPTDTQYF. Here the CDR3 DNA reads TGTGCCAGCAGCCCACTAGCGGGGGGCCCAACAGATACGCAGTATTTT.

V usage is TRBV7-8 and J usage is TRBJ2-3, with 10 positions matching TRBD2. Germline V gives CDR1 SGHVS, CDR2 FQNEAQ. The ends lost 5 bases at V and 2 bases at J; junction bases unmatched: 4. This CDR3 is built from 15 residues. CDR3 DNA sequence: TGTGCCAGCAGCCGGACTAGCGGATACACAGATACGCAGTATTTT. The encoded protein is CASSRTSGYTDTQYF.

The rearrangement links TRBV7-8 to TRBJ2-5; 11 nucleotides line up with TRBD2. V shed 4 bases and J 2 bases; nucleotides not matched to a gene: 3. From germline, CDR1 is SGHVS and CDR2 FQNEAQ. The CDR3 covers 15 residues. The CDR3 nucleotides are TGTGCCAGCAGCTCGGGACTAGCGGTTCAAGAGACCCAGTACTTC. Its translation is CASSSGLAVQETQYF.

The chain couples TRBV30 to TRBJ2-6; tentative D call: TRBD1 (6 bases). V was shortened by 4 bases and J by 2 bases, with 21 bases between the two germline ends. Per the germline V gene, CDR1 is GTSNPN and CDR2 is SVGIG (reference sequence). This CDR3 has 18 residues. The CDR3 DNA is TGTGCCTGGACCTCGTGGGCAGGGGCTTCGGCTGGGGCCAACGTCCTGACTTTC. Translating gives CAWTSWAGASAGANVLTF.